This T cell receptor (beta chain) was sequenced for a study of OX40 agonist ivuxolimab in advanced cancers. The repertoire was sequenced with immunoSEQ multiplex PCR; TCRdb's copy has only in-frame clones and lacks some. Of about 77,000 clones in the sample, 90% to 95% were seen once. This CDR3 spans 10 amino acids. Looked up from germline, CDR1 is MDHEN and CDR2 is SYDVKM. V dropped 4 bases and J dropped 6 bases, with 4 bases sitting between them. This clone was seen a single time. Sequences were derived from CD4+ or CD8+ T cells sorted from blood, sampled in a trial of the OX40 agonist ivuxolimab. This TCR derives from an adult with an advanced solid tumor such as melanoma, head and neck, liver or kidney cancer. The genes are TRBV28 and TRBJ2-7; no firm D call. The CDR3 DNA follows: TGTGCCAGCAGTTCCGTCGAGCAGTACTTC. Translating gives CASSSVEQYF.